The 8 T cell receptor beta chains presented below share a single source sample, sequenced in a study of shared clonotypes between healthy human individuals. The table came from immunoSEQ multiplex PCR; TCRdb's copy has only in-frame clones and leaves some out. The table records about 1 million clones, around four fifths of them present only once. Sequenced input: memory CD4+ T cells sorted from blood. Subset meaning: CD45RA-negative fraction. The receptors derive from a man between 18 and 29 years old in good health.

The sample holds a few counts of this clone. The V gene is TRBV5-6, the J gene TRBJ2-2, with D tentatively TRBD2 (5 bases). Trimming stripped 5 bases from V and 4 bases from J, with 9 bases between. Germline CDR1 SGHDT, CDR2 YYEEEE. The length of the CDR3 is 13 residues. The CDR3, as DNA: TGTGCCAGCAGGCTAGCTCTCACCGGGGAGCTGTTTTTT. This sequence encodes CASRLALTGELFF.

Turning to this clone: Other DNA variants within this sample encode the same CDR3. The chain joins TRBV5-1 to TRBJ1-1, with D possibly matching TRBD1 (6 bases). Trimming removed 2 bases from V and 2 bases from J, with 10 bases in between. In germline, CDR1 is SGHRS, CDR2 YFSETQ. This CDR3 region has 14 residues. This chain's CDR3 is CASSLIRGNTEAFF. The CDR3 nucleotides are TGCGCCAGCAGCTTAATCAGGGGAAACACTGAAGCTTTCTTT.

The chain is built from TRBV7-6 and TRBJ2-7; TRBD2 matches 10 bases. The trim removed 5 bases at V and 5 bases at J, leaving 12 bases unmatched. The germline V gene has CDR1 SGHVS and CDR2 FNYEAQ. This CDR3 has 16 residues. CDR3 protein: CASSRFTAGGRDEQYF. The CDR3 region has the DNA TGTGCCAGCAGCCGCTTCACAGCGGGGGGGCGGGACGAGCAGTACTTC.

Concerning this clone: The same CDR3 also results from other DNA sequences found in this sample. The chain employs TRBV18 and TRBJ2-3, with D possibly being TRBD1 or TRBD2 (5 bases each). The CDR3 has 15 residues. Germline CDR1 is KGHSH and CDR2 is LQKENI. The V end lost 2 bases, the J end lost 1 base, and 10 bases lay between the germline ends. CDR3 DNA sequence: TGTGCCAGCTCACCAGGTGGGGGAGGCACAGATACGCAGTATTTT. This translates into CASSPGGGGTDTQYF.

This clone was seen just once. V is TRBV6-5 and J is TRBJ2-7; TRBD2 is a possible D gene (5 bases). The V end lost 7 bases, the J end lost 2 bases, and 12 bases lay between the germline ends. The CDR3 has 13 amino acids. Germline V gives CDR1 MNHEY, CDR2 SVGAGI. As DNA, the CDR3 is TGTGCCAGCACCCCGCCCGGGGCCTACGAGCAGTACTTC. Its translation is CASTPPGAYEQYF.

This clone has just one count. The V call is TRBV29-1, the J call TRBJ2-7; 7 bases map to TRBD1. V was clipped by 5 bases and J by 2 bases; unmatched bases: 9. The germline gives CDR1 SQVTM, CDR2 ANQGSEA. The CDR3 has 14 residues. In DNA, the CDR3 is TGCAGCGTTCCGGAACAGGGGTTAACCTACGAGCAGTACTTC. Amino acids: CSVPEQGLTYEQYF.

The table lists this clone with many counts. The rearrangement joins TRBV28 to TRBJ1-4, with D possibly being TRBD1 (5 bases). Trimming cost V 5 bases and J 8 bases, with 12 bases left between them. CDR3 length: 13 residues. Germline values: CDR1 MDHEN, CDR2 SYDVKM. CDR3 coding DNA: TGTGCCAGCAGTCCAGGGAGGGTAGAAAAACTGTTTTTT. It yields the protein CASSPGRVEKLFF.

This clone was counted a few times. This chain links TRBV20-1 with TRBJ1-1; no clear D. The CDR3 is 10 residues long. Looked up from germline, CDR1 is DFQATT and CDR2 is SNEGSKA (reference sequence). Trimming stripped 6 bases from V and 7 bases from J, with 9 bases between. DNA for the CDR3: TGCAGTGCAGCGAAATATGAAGCTTTCTTT. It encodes CSAAKYEAFF.